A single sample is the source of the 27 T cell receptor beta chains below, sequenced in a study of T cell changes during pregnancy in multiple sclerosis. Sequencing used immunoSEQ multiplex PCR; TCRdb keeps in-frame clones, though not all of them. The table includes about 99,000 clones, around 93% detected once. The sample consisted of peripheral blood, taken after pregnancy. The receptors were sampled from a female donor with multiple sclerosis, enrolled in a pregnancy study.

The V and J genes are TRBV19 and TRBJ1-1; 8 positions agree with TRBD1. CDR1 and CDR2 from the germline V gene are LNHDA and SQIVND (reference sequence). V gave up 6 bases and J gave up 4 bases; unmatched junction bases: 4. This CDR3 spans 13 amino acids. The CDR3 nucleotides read TGTGCCAGTAGAAATGACAGGGGCACTGAAGCTTTCTTT. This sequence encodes CASRNDRGTEAFF.

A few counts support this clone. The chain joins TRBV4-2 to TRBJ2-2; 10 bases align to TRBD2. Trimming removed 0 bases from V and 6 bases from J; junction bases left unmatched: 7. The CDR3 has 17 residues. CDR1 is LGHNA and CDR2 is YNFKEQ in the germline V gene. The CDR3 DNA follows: TGTGCCAGCAGCCAAGATCCCCTAGCGGGAGCCCCCGGGGAGCTGTTTTTT. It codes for CASSQDPLAGAPGELFF.

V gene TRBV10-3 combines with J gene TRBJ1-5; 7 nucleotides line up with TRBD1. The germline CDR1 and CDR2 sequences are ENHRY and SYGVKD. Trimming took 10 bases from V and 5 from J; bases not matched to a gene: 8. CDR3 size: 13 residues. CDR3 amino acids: CASRDSIYQPQHF. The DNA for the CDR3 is TGTGCCAGCCGGGACAGTATTTATCAGCCCCAGCATTTT.

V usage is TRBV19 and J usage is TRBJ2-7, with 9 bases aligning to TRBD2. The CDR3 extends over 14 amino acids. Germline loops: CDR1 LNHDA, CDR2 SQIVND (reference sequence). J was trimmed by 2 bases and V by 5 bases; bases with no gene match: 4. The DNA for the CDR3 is TGTGCCAGTAGTTGGCGGGAGGGCCCCTACGAGCAGTACTTC. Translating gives CASSWREGPYEQYF.

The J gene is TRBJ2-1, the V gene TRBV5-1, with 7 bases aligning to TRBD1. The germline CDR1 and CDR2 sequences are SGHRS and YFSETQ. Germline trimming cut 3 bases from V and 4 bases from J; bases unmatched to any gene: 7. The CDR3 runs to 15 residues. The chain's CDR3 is CASSSPTGTYNEQFF. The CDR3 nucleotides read TGCGCCAGCAGCTCACCGACAGGGACGTACAATGAGCAGTTCTTC.

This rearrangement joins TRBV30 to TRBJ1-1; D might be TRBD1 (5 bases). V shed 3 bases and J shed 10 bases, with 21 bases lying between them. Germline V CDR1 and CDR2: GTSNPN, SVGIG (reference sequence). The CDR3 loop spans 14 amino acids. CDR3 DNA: TGTGCCTGGAGGACGGATATTGGGGGGTCAGGAGCTTTCTTT. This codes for CAWRTDIGGSGAFF.

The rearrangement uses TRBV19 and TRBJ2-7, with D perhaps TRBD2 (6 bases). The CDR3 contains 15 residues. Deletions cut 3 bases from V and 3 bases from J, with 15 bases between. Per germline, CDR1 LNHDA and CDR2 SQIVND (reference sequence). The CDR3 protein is CASSMGLGTGYEQYF. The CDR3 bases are TGTGCCAGTAGTATGGGACTCGGGACTGGCTACGAGCAGTACTTC.

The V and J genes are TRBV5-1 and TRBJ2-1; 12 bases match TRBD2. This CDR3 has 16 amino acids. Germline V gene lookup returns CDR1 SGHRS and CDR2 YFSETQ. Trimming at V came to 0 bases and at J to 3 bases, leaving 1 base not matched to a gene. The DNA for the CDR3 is TGCGCCAGCAGCTTGGGACTAGCGGGAGTCTACAATGAGCAGTTCTTC. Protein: CASSLGLAGVYNEQFF. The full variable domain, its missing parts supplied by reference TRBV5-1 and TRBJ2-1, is KAGVTQTPRYLIKTRGQQVTLSCSPISGHRSVSWYQQTPGQGLQFLFEYFSETQRNKGNFPGRFSGRQFSNSRSEMNVSTLELGDSALYLCASSLGLAGVYNEQFFGPGTRLTVL.

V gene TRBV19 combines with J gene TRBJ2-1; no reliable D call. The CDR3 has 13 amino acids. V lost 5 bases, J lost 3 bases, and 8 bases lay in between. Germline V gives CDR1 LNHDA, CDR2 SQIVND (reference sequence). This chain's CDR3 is CASSVGLYNEQFF. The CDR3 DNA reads TGTGCCAGTAGTGTCGGTCTCTACAATGAGCAGTTCTTC.

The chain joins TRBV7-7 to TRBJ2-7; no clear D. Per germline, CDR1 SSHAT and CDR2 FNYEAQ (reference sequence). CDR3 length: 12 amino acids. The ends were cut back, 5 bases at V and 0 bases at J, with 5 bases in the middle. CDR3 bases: TGTGCCAGCAGCCTTAGCTCCTACGAGCAGTACTTC. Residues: CASSLSSYEQYF.

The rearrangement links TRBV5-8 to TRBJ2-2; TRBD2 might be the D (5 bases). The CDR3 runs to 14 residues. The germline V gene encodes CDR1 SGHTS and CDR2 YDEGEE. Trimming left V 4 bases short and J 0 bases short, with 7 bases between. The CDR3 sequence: CASSPDSNTGELFF. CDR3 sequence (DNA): TGTGCCAGCAGCCCGGACTCGAACACCGGGGAGCTGTTTTTT.

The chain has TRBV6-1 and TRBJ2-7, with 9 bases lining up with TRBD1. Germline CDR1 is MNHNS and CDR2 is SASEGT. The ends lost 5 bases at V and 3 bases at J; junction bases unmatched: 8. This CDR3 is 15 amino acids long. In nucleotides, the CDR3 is TGTGCCAGCAGTTCTGAACAGGGGGCGGGCTACGAGCAGTACTTC. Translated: CASSSEQGAGYEQYF.

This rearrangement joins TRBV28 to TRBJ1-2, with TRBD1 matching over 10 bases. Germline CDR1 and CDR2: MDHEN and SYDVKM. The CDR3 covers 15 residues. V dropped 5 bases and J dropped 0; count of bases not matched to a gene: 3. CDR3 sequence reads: CASSPGTGANYGYTF. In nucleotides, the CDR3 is TGTGCCAGCAGTCCCGGGACAGGGGCTAACTATGGCTACACCTTC.

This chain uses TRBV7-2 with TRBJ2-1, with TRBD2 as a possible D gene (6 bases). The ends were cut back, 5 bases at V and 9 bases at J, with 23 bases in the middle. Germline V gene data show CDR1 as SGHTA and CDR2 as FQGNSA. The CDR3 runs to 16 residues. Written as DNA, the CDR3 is TGTGCCAGCAGCGAGATTTTAAGCGGGCCCCAGGGTGAGCAGTTCTTC. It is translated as CASSEILSGPQGEQFF.

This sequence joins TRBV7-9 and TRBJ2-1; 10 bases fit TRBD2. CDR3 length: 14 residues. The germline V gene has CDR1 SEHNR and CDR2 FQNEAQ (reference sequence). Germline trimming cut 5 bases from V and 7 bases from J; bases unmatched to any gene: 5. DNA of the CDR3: TGTGCCAGCAGCGGTCGGACTAGCGGTAATGAGCAGTTCTTC. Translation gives CASSGRTSGNEQFF.

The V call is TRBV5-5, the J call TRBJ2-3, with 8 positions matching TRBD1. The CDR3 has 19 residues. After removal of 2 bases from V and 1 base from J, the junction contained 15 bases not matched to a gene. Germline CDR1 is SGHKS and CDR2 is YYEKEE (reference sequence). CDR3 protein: CASSFQLATGGLGTDTQYF. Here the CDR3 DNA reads TGTGCCAGCAGCTTTCAATTAGCTACAGGGGGACTTGGCACAGATACGCAGTATTTT.

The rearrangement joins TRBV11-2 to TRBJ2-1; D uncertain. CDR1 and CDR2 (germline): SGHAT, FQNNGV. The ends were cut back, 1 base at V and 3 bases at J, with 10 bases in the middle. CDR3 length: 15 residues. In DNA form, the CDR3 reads TGTGCCAGCAGCTTAGGGGCCGGCCTCTACAATGAGCAGTTCTTC. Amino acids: CASSLGAGLYNEQFF.

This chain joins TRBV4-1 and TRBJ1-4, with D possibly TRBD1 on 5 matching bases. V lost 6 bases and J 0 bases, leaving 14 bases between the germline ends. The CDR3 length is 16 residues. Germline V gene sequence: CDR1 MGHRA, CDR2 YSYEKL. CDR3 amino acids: CASSLASGATNEKLFF. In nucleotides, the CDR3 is TGCGCCAGCAGTCTCGCCTCGGGGGCAACTAATGAAAAACTGTTTTTT.

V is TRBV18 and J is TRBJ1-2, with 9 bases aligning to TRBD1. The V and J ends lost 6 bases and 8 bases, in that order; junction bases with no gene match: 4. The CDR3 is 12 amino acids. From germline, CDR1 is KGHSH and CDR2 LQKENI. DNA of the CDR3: TGTGCCAGCTCGGGACAGGGCGACGGCTACACCTTC. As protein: CASSGQGDGYTF.

The CDR3 bases are TGTGCCAGCAGCCCACAGGCCACAACTAATGAAAAACTGTTTTTT. The encoded protein is CASSPQATTNEKLFF. The rearrangement joins TRBV7-9 to TRBJ1-4, with D maybe TRBD1 (5 bases). Germline loops: CDR1 SEHNR, CDR2 FQNEAQ (reference sequence). The CDR3 loop spans 15 amino acids. The ends were cut back, 5 bases at V and 0 bases at J, with 10 bases in the middle. The entire variable domain, with the rest obtained from reference TRBV7-9 and TRBJ1-4, is as follows: DTGVSQNPRHKITKRGQNVTFRCDPISEHNRLYWYRQTLGQGPEFLTYFQNEAQLEKSRLLSDRFSAERPKGSFSTLEIQRTEQGDSAMYLCASSPQATTNEKLFFGSGTQLSVL.

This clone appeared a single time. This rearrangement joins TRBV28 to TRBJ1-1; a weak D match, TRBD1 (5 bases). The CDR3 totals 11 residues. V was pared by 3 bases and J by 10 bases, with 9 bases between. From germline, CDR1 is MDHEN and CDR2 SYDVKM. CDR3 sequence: CASSFNQGAFF. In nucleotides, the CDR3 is TGTGCCAGCAGTTTTAACCAGGGAGCTTTCTTT.

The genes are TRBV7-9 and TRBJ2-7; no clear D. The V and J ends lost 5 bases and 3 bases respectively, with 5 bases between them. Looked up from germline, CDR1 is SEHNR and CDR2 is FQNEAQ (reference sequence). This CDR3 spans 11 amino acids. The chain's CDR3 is CASSPSYEQYF. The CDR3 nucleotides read TGTGCCAGCAGCCCGAGCTACGAGCAGTACTTC.

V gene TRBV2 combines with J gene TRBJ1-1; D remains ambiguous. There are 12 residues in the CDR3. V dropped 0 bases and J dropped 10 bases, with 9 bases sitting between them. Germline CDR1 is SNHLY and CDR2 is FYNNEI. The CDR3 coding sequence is TGTGCCAGCAGTGAAGCGCGGTCTGTAGCTTTCTTT. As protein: CASSEARSVAFF.

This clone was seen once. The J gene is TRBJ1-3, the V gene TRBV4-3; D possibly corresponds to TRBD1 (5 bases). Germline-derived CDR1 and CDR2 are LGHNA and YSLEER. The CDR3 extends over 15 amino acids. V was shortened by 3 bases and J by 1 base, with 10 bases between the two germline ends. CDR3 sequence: CASSHGGTSGNTIYF. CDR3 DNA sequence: TGCGCCAGCAGCCACGGGGGTACGTCTGGAAACACCATATATTTT.

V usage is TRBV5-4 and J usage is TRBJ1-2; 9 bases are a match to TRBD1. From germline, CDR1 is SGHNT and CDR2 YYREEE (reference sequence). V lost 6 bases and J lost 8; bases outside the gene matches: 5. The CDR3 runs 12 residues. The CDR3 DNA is TGTGCCAGCACCGGGACAGGGTTAGGCTACACCTTC. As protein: CASTGTGLGYTF.

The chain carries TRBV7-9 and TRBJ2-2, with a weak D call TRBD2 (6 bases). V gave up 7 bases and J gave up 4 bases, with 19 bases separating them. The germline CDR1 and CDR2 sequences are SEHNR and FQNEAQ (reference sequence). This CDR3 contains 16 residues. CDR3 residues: CASIPSERGGTGELFF. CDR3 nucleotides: TGTGCCAGCATCCCCTCCGAGAGGGGAGGCACCGGGGAGCTGTTTTTT.

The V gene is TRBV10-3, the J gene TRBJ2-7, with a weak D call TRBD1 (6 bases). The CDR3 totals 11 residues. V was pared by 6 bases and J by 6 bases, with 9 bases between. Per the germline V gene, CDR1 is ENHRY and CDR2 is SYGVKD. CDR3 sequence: CAIREQGEQYF. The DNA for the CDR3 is TGTGCCATCAGGGAACAGGGCGAGCAGTACTTC.